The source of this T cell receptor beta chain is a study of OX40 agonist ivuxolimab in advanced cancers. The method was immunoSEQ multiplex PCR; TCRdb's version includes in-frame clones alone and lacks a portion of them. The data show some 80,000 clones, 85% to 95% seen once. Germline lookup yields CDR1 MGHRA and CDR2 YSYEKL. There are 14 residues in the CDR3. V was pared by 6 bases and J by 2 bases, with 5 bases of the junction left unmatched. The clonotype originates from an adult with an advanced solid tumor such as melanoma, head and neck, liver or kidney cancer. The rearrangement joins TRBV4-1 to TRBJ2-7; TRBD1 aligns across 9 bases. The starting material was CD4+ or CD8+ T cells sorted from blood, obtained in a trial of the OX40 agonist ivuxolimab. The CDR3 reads CASSLQGAPYEQYF. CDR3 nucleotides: TGCGCCAGCAGTCTACAGGGGGCCCCCTACGAGCAGTACTTC.